This is a list of T cell receptor beta chains from one sample in a study of T cell responses to AZD1222 COVID-19 vaccine. Produced via immunoSEQ multiplex PCR; TCRdb's table is partial and in-frame only. The sample lists around 99,000 clones, roughly 87% occurring once. The sample consisted of peripheral blood, taken on day 0 of AZD1222 vaccination. These receptors all come from an adult in good health. Both conserved end residues are part of each CDR3. Fields, in order: J gene, CDR3 length, clone size, D gene, V gene, CDR3 protein, CDR3 DNA. D genes are given only for firm matches. Where a row states a size, it is once, few, many or the class of an expanded clone; other rows omit it.

>TRBJ2-3|15|NA|TRBD2|TRBV3-1/TRBV3-2
CASSQAGGLSDTQYF
TGTGCCAGCAGCCAAGCGGGGGGGCTTTCAGATACGCAGTATTTT
>TRBJ2-1|14|NA|TRBD2|TRBV24-1
CATSGLADYNEQFF
TGTGCCACCAGTGGACTAGCGGATTACAATGAGCAGTTCTTC
>TRBJ2-6|15|NA|NA|TRBV6-5
CASTRRTSGANVLTF
TGTGCCAGCACCAGACGGACCTCTGGGGCCAACGTCCTGACTTTC
>TRBJ2-7|13|once|NA|TRBV7-2
CASSQIPSGEQYF
TGTGCCAGCAGCCAAATCCCTTCGGGCGAGCAGTACTTC
>TRBJ1-4|14|NA|NA|TRBV14
CASSPLGGSEKLFF
TGTGCCAGCAGCCCCTTGGGTGGGAGTGAAAAACTGTTTTTT
>TRBJ2-5|16|NA|TRBD2|TRBV30
CAWSDGVLAEQETQYF
TGTGCCTGGAGTGACGGGGTGCTAGCGGAACAAGAGACCCAGTACTTC
>TRBJ2-2|14|NA|NA|TRBV4-1
CASSQDRGTGELFF
TGCGCCAGCAGCCAAGATCGGGGCACCGGGGAGCTGTTTTTT
>TRBJ2-7|14|NA|NA|TRBV6-5
CASSYLGLVAEQYF
TGTGCCAGCAGTTACCTGGGGTTAGTAGCTGAGCAGTACTTC
>TRBJ2-6|15|NA|NA|TRBV6-5
CASSIQASGANVLTF
TGTGCCAGCAGTATACAAGCCTCTGGGGCCAACGTCCTGACTTTC
>TRBJ2-7|11|NA|NA|TRBV29-1
CSVGDYYEQYF
TGCAGCGTGGGGGATTACTACGAGCAGTACTTC
>TRBJ1-1|14|NA|NA|TRBV18
CASSPLPRDTEAFF
TGTGCCAGCTCACCACTGCCGAGGGACACTGAAGCTTTCTTT
>TRBJ1-2|16|NA|TRBD1|TRBV10-3
CAISPRWTGSNYGYTF
TGTGCCATCAGCCCCCGGTGGACAGGGTCCAACTATGGCTACACCTTC
>TRBJ1-2|13|NA|NA|TRBV7-2
CASSLGRDYGYTF
TGTGCCAGCAGCTTAGGTCGGGACTATGGCTACACCTTC
>TRBJ1-2|16|NA|TRBD1|TRBV9
CASSVEPGTGNYGYTF
TGTGCCAGCAGCGTAGAGCCCGGGACAGGGAACTATGGCTACACCTTC
>TRBJ2-5|16|once|TRBD1|TRBV10-3
CAISESGGKYQETQYF
TGTGCCATCAGTGAGTCAGGGGGCAAGTACCAAGAGACCCAGTACTTC
>TRBJ2-1|13|NA|NA|TRBV7-9
CATHPGVRGEQFF
TGTGCCACCCACCCCGGGGTGAGGGGTGAGCAGTTCTTC
>TRBJ2-3|17|NA|NA|TRBV24-1
CATSDFRSAGDTDTQYF
TGTGCCACCAGTGATTTTCGGTCGGCCGGAGACACAGATACGCAGTATTTT
>TRBJ1-3|15|NA|NA|TRBV7-2
CASSFGGASGNTIYF
TGTGCCAGCAGCTTTGGGGGAGCCTCTGGAAACACCATATATTTT
>TRBJ1-6|15|NA|NA|TRBV9
CASSVGDDFNSPLHF
TGTGCCAGCAGCGTAGGGGACGATTTTAATTCACCCCTCCACTTT
>TRBJ2-2|16|NA|NA|TRBV7-2
CASSRGRGGNTGELFF
TGTGCCAGCAGCCGGGGGCGAGGGGGGAACACCGGGGAGCTGTTTTTT
>TRBJ2-7|13|NA|NA|TRBV6-5
CASSPDRTYEQYF
TGTGCCAGCAGTCCCGACAGGACCTACGAGCAGTACTTC
>TRBJ1-2|18|NA|TRBD1|TRBV27
CASRSRSRTTGENYGYTF
TGTGCCAGCAGGTCGAGATCCAGAACGACAGGGGAAAACTATGGCTACACCTTC
>TRBJ1-1|12|NA|NA|TRBV30
CAWSVGDAEAFF
TGTGCCTGGAGTGTAGGGGACGCTGAAGCTTTCTTT
>TRBJ2-7|13|NA|NA|TRBV7-3
CASSLGSSSEQYF
TGTGCCAGCAGCTTGGGCAGTTCCTCCGAGCAGTACTTC
>TRBJ2-5|15|NA|TRBD2|TRBV6-2/TRBV6-3
CASSNLLAGGETQYF
TGTGCCAGCAGCAATCTACTAGCGGGAGGGGAGACCCAGTACTTC
>TRBJ2-2|12|NA|NA|TRBV27
CASSQDTGELFF
TGTGCCAGCAGTCAAGACACCGGGGAGCTGTTTTTT
>TRBJ2-3|16|NA|TRBD2|TRBV7-2
CASSLAAGKGTDTQYF
TGTGCCAGCAGCTTAGCAGCGGGGAAGGGCACAGATACGCAGTATTTT